The present T cell receptor beta chain was sequenced within a study of shared clonotypes between healthy human individuals. Genomic DNA of every subset was divided equally among multiple immunoSEQ plates. Sequencing was performed with immunoSEQ multiplex PCR; in TCRdb, only in-frame clones are kept and a portion is missing. Of 2 million to 2.5 million clones listed, just under 95% were seen once; the top ten hold about 0.36%. This TCR was sampled from a man younger than 35 in good health. Some clones in this sample may be carry-over from other donors' samples. The material sequenced was naive CD4+ T cells from PBMCs. The sample's subset: CD45RA+ positively selected.

The chain's CDR3 is CSVAGTDNEKLFF. The CDR3 DNA sequence: TGCAGCGTCGCCGGGACGGATAATGAAAAACTGTTTTTT. This chain joins TRBV29-1 and TRBJ1-4, with a possible D match to TRBD1 (5 bases). Trimming cost V 6 bases and J 4 bases, with 12 bases left between them. The germline CDR1 and CDR2 sequences are SQVTM and ANQGSEA. This CDR3 has 13 amino acids.